The sample holds a few counts of the clone carrying this TCR beta chain. In the original analysis: Reference gene primer amplification in the assay estimated nucleated cell counts. Here immunoSEQ multiplex PCR was the method, and the copy in TCRdb shows in-frame clones only, minus some. V, J and clone size are those of that table, while D and trimming were read from the DNA. This table has about 160,000 clones, 70% to 90% appearing once. These data belong to a study of blood T cell repertoires in COVID-19. Overall study: COVID-19 samples from acute and convalescent phases originated in the United States, Italy and Spain. PBMCs, B-cell-depleted T cells, or T cells provided the cDNA or gDNA that made up the material.

The V gene's germline CDR1 is SGHAT and CDR2 FQNNGV. V was pared by 4 bases and J by 3 bases, with 8 bases between. The CDR3 length is 13 residues. This TCR was sampled from a man in his forties with acute or convalescent COVID-19. The specimen was peripheral blood. The chain is built from TRBV11-2 and TRBJ2-3; a possible D gene is TRBD1 (6 bases). The CDR3: CASSSQGTDTQYF. CDR3 nucleotides: TGTGCCAGCAGCTCCCAGGGGACAGATACGCAGTATTTT. The variable domain in full, with the rest retrieved from reference TRBV11-2 and TRBJ2-3, is EAGVAQSPRYKIIEKRQSVAFWCNPISGHATLYWYQQILGQGPKLLIQFQNNGVVDDSQLPKDRFSAERLKGVDSTLKIQPAKLEDSAVYLCASSSQGTDTQYFGPGTRLTVL.